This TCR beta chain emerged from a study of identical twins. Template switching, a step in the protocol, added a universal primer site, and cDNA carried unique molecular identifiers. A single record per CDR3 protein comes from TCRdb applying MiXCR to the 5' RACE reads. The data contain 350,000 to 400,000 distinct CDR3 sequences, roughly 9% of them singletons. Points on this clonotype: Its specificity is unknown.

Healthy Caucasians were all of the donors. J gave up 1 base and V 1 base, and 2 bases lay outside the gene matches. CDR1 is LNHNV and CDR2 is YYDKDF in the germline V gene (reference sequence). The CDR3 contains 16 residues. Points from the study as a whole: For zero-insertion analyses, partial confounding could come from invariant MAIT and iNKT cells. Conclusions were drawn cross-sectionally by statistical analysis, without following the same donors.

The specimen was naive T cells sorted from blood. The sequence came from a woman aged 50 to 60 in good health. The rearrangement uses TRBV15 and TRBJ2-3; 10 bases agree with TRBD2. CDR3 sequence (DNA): TGTGCCACCAGCAGAGCGCTAGCGGGGGGCACAGATACGCAGTATTTT. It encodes CATSRALAGGTDTQYF.